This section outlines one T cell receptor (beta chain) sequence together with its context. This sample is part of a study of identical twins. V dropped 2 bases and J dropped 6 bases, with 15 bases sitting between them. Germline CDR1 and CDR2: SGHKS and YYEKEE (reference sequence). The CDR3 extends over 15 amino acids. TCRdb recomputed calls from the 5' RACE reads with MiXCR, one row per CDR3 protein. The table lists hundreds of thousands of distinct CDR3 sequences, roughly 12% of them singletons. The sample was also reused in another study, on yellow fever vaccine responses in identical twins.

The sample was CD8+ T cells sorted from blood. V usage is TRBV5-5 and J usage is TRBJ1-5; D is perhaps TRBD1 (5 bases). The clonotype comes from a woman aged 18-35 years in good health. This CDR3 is CASSFTQGLGQPQHF. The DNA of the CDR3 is TGTGCCAGCAGCTTTACGCAGGGTCTTGGTCAGCCCCAGCATTTT.